These 9 T cell receptor beta chains came from one sample sequenced in a study of T cell responses to AZD1222 COVID-19 vaccine. The table came from immunoSEQ multiplex PCR; TCRdb's copy has only in-frame clones and leaves some out. The sample holds approximately 90,000 clones, about 92% seen once. The input for sequencing was peripheral blood, taken on day 0 of AZD1222 vaccination. All receptors derive from an adult in good health.

The chain combines TRBV9 with TRBJ1-3; 9 nucleotides line up with TRBD1. V lost 0 bases to trimming and J lost 2 bases; unmatched junction nucleotides: 3. This CDR3 region has 16 residues. CDR1 is SGDLS and CDR2 is YYNGEE in the germline V gene. This CDR3 reads CASSVVGQGAGNTIYF. Written as DNA, the CDR3 is TGTGCCAGCAGCGTAGTGGGACAGGGTGCTGGAAACACCATATATTTT. Together with reference TRBV9 and TRBJ1-3, the CDR3 gives the full variable domain: DSGVTQTPKHLITATGQRVTLRCSPRSGDLSVYWYQQSLDQGLQFLIQYYNGEERAKGNILERFSAQQFPDLHSELNLSSLELGDSALYFCASSVVGQGAGNTIYFGEGSWLTVV.

This chain links TRBV29-1 with TRBJ1-2; D perhaps matches TRBD1 (6 bases). V was trimmed by 3 bases and J by 2 bases, leaving 10 bases between them. This CDR3 region has 13 residues. Germline CDR1 reads SQVTM; CDR2 reads ANQGSEA. The CDR3 spells CSVEWQGNYGYTF. Here the CDR3 DNA reads TGCAGCGTTGAGTGGCAGGGGAACTATGGCTACACCTTC. The whole variable domain, filled in from reference TRBV29-1 and TRBJ1-2, reads SAVISQKPSRDICQRGTSLTIQCQVDSQVTMMFWYRQQPGQSLTLIATANQGSEATYESGFVIDKFPISRPNLTFSTLTVSNMSPEDSSIYLCSVEWQGNYGYTFGSGTRLTVV.

The rearrangement joins TRBV11-2 to TRBJ1-1; D not certain. Per germline, CDR1 SGHAT and CDR2 FQNNGV. The CDR3 sequence is 14 residues long. Deletions cut 1 base from V and 1 base from J, with 7 bases between. For the CDR3, the DNA is TGTGCCAGCAGCTTAGTATCCCCGAACACTGAAGCTTTCTTT. Translating it yields CASSLVSPNTEAFF.

This sequence joins TRBV6-4 and TRBJ2-1, with TRBD2 matching 7 bases. The CDR3 covers 15 residues. Germline trimming cut 4 bases from V and 3 bases from J; bases unmatched to any gene: 6. Germline V gene sequence: CDR1 MRHNA, CDR2 SNTAGT. The CDR3 coding sequence is TGTGCCAGCAGTGGGGGACGGGAGGACTACAATGAGCAGTTCTTC. Its protein is CASSGGREDYNEQFF.

This clone was detected once. The chain combines TRBV7-9 with TRBJ1-1; perhaps TRBD1 as D (5 bases). The CDR3 is 18 amino acids. CDR1 and CDR2 from the germline V gene are SEHNR and FQNEAQ (reference sequence). Trimming stripped 1 base from V and 4 bases from J, with 22 bases between. The chain's CDR3 is CASSLGEGRAGLGTEAFF. In DNA, the CDR3 is TGTGCCAGCAGCTTAGGAGAGGGACGCGCGGGTCTGGGCACTGAAGCTTTCTTT.

The chain uses TRBV5-1 and TRBJ2-5, with TRBD2 matching 10 bases. CDR3 length: 15 residues. With 2 bases clipped from V and 0 bases from J, the junction kept 1 base outside the gene matches. The germline CDR1 and CDR2 sequences are SGHRS and YFSETQ. The CDR3 sequence: CASSFSGRNQETQYF. The CDR3 DNA follows: TGCGCCAGCAGCTTTAGCGGGAGGAACCAAGAGACCCAGTACTTC.

In its sample, this clone was seen a few times. V usage is TRBV5-6 and J usage is TRBJ1-6; no definite D call. From germline, CDR1 is SGHDT and CDR2 YYEEEE. The V and J ends lost 1 base and 6 bases respectively, with 11 bases between them. This CDR3 contains 15 residues. CDR3 protein: CASSLRGGSNSPLHF. As DNA, the CDR3 is TGTGCCAGCAGCTTGAGAGGAGGGTCTAATTCACCCCTCCACTTT.

The rearrangement links TRBV5-1 to TRBJ1-4; D might be TRBD1 (6 bases). Trimming removed 3 bases at V and 6 bases at J, with 12 bases between. The CDR3 is made up of 14 amino acids. Germline CDR1 and CDR2: SGHRS and YFSETQ. The CDR3 spells CASSSGGADEKLFF. The CDR3 coding sequence is TGCGCCAGCAGCTCTGGGGGCGCGGATGAAAAACTGTTTTTT.

V usage is TRBV5-4 and J usage is TRBJ2-7; 9 bases line up with TRBD2. Trimming at V came to 0 bases and at J to 5 bases, leaving 12 bases not matched to a gene. CDR3 size: 17 residues. Germline CDR1 and CDR2: SGHNT and YYREEE (reference sequence). The CDR3 coding sequence is TGTGCCAGCAGCTTGGGGGGAAATAGCGGGAGTTTCCACGAGCAGTACTTC. This gives the protein CASSLGGNSGSFHEQYF. Full variable domain (missing parts from reference TRBV5-4 and TRBJ2-7): ETGVTQSPTHLIKTRGQQVTLRCSSQSGHNTVSWYQQALGQGPQFIFQYYREEENGRGNFPPRFSGLQFPNYSSELNVNALELDDSALYLCASSLGGNSGSFHEQYFGPGTRLTVT.